These 22 T cell receptor beta chains share one sample of origin, sequenced in a study of response to subunit inactivated influenza vaccine. TCRdb called the RT-PCR reads again in MiXCR, with one record for every CDR3 protein. This table has about 540,000 distinct CDR3 sequences, approximately 14% appearing once. Sample: PBMCs from blood, taken 11 to 12 days after vaccination. The source is a man aged 45-65 years who received an inactivated influenza vaccine.

This rearrangement joins TRBV12-3 or TRBV12-4 to TRBJ1-6; 8 bases map to TRBD1. The CDR3 contains 14 residues. The V gene end was trimmed by 4 bases and the J gene end by 10 bases; junction bases not matched to a gene: 6. The CDR3 bases are TGTGCCAGCAGTTCAACAGGGGGGTGGTCACCCCTCCACTTT. This encodes CASSSTGGWSPLHF.

The count of this clonotype is one. The chain couples TRBV7-9 to TRBJ2-1; 9 bases fit TRBD1. The CDR3 extends over 16 amino acids. Germline lookup yields CDR1 SEHNR and CDR2 FQNEAQ (reference sequence). The J segment lost 6 bases and the V segment lost 4 bases, leaving 10 bases of the junction unmatched. The CDR3 loop is CASSSLSGTGFNEQFF. CDR3 nucleotide sequence: TGTGCCAGCAGCTCCCTCTCCGGGACAGGGTTCAATGAGCAGTTCTTC.

This clonotype was detected only a few times. The chain combines TRBV20-1 with TRBJ2-1; D may be TRBD1 (5 bases). Per germline, CDR1 DFQATT and CDR2 SNEGSKA (reference sequence). The CDR3 loop spans 13 amino acids. V gave up 6 bases and J gave up 5 bases, with 14 bases separating them. The CDR3 DNA follows: TGCAGTGCCTCCCCTGGGGCCCACAATGAGCAGTTCTTC. Translated: CSASPGAHNEQFF.

The rearrangement uses TRBV10-3 and TRBJ2-6; 9 bases map to TRBD1. The CDR3 length is 14 residues. Germline CDR1 and CDR2: ENHRY and SYGVKD. The ends lost 11 bases at V and 2 bases at J; junction bases unmatched: 4. Here the CDR3 DNA reads TGTGCCTCGGGGACAGGGACTGGGGCCAACGTCCTGACTTTC. Amino acids: CASGTGTGANVLTF.

Ten or more counts support this clonotype. The V gene is TRBV11-2, the J gene TRBJ2-1; 9 nucleotides align to TRBD2. V lost 5 bases, J lost 1 base, and 12 bases stayed unmatched. CDR3 size: 18 residues. The germline gives CDR1 SGHAT, CDR2 FQNNGV. The CDR3 protein is CASSGGTSPKVSYNEQFF. The CDR3 region has the DNA TGTGCCAGCAGCGGGGGGACTAGCCCCAAAGTTTCCTACAATGAGCAGTTCTTC. The full variable domain, rest sourced from reference TRBV11-2 and TRBJ2-1, is EAGVAQSPRYKIIEKRQSVAFWCNPISGHATLYWYQQILGQGPKLLIQFQNNGVVDDSQLPKDRFSAERLKGVDSTLKIQPAKLEDSAVYLCASSGGTSPKVSYNEQFFGPGTRLTVL.

This clonotype was detected only a few times. This chain links TRBV28 with TRBJ1-4; no clear D. CDR3 length: 13 amino acids. Trimming removed 8 bases from V and 0 bases from J, with 7 bases in between. Germline values: CDR1 MDHEN, CDR2 SYDVKM. The CDR3 loop is CASCWATNEKLFF. The CDR3 coding sequence is TGTGCCAGCTGCTGGGCAACTAATGAAAAACTGTTTTTT.

This clonotype was observed a handful of times. The CDR3 is CASSEGTSRTDTQYF. In nucleotides, the CDR3 is TGTGCCAGCAGTGAAGGGACTTCCCGCACAGATACGCAGTATTTT. This sequence joins TRBV2 and TRBJ2-3; TRBD2 might be the D (5 bases). The V end lost 1 base, the J end lost 1 base, and 9 bases lay between the germline ends. This CDR3 comprises 15 residues. CDR1 and CDR2 from the germline V gene are SNHLY and FYNNEI.

The chain joins TRBV19 to TRBJ1-1; no firm D call. Per germline, CDR1 LNHDA and CDR2 SQIVND (reference sequence). The CDR3 is 12 residues long. V lost 5 bases and J lost 5, with 9 bases in between. The CDR3 DNA reads TGTGCCAGTAGTCTCAGGAAGACTGAAGCTTTCTTT. Protein: CASSLRKTEAFF.

CDR3 sequence: CASSLEYAKETQYF. CDR3 DNA sequence: TGTGCCAGCAGCTTGGAATATGCAAAAGAGACCCAGTACTTC. The chain couples TRBV7-9 to TRBJ2-5; D not certain. The CDR3 runs 14 residues. Germline values: CDR1 SEHNR, CDR2 FQNEAQ (reference sequence). The germline V and J ends were trimmed by 3 bases and 3 bases, with 11 bases remaining between them.

This clonotype was seen many times. The chain has TRBV20-1 and TRBJ2-5; maybe TRBD2 (5 bases). Germline CDR1 is DFQATT and CDR2 is SNEGSKA (reference sequence). CDR3 length: 16 amino acids. Trimming stripped 3 bases from V and 2 bases from J, with 19 bases between. The CDR3 here is CSARVSGSGGQETQYF. As DNA, the CDR3 is TGCAGTGCTAGGGTTTCGGGATCGGGCGGTCAAGAGACCCAGTACTTC.

J is TRBJ2-7 and V is TRBV6-2 or TRBV6-3, with 7 bases identical to TRBD1. The CDR3 is 14 amino acids. Germline V gene lookup returns CDR1 MNHEY and CDR2 SVGEGT. V lost 7 bases to trimming and J lost 3 bases; unmatched junction nucleotides: 9. CDR3 sequence reads: CASTRTGRIYEQYF. In nucleotides, the CDR3 is TGTGCCAGCACCAGGACAGGCCGGATCTACGAGCAGTACTTC.

This clonotype was counted only a few times. The genes are TRBV20-1 and TRBJ2-5; TRBD1 matches at 7 bases. Germline V gene data show CDR1 as DFQATT and CDR2 as SNEGSKA (reference sequence). CDR3 size: 14 residues. The trim removed 0 bases at V and 5 bases at J, leaving 6 bases unmatched. The CDR3 sequence: CSARDLRGPETQYF. As DNA, the CDR3 is TGCAGTGCTAGAGATCTTAGGGGGCCGGAGACCCAGTACTTC.

This clonotype has a count of ten or more. The V call is TRBV5-6, the J call TRBJ2-1; 8 bases are shared with TRBD2. Germline CDR1 SGHDT, CDR2 YYEEEE. The ends lost 3 bases at V and 0 bases at J; junction bases unmatched: 11. This CDR3 spans 18 amino acids. The CDR3 reads CASSSISGTAHSYNEQFF. The CDR3 nucleotides are TGTGCCAGCAGCTCTATTAGCGGGACGGCCCACTCCTACAATGAGCAGTTCTTC.

This clonotype was counted at least ten times. The chain is built from TRBV6-5 and TRBJ2-1; D gene unclear. This CDR3 has 12 amino acids. Per germline, CDR1 MNHEY and CDR2 SVGAGI. The V end was cut by 2 bases, the J end by 7 bases, with 6 bases between. CDR3 region: CASSYDGNEQFF. CDR3 DNA sequence: TGTGCCAGCAGTTACGACGGGAATGAGCAGTTCTTC.

V gene TRBV2 combines with J gene TRBJ2-1; a weak D match, TRBD2 (5 bases). CDR1 and CDR2 from the germline V gene are SNHLY and FYNNEI. The CDR3 totals 13 residues. The germline V and J ends were trimmed by 10 bases and 6 bases, with 16 bases remaining between them. The CDR3 bases are TGTGCCAACACGGACTGGGAACTCAATGAGCAGTTCTTC. It is translated as CANTDWELNEQFF.

The V and J genes are TRBV2 and TRBJ2-1, with TRBD2 matching 7 bases. The CDR3 extends over 15 amino acids. Germline V CDR1 and CDR2: SNHLY, FYNNEI. Losses at the gene ends were 6 bases for V and 4 bases for J; bases not matched to a gene: 9. The CDR3 sequence: CASRWGEGLYNEQFF. CDR3 DNA sequence: TGTGCCAGCAGGTGGGGGGAGGGCCTTTACAATGAGCAGTTCTTC. Full variable domain (outside the CDR3, taken from reference TRBV2 and TRBJ2-1): EPEVTQTPSHQVTQMGQEVILRCVPISNHLYFYWYRQILGQKVEFLVSFYNNEISEKSEIFDDQFSVERPDGSNFTLKIRSTKLEDSAMYFCASRWGEGLYNEQFFGPGTRLTVL.

The chain links TRBV5-1 to TRBJ1-2; D gene ambiguous. The ends were cut back, 0 bases at V and 3 bases at J, with 9 bases in the middle. The CDR3 covers 14 residues. CDR1 and CDR2 (germline): SGHRS, YFSETQ. CDR3 residues: CASSLVSQDYGYTF. The CDR3 nucleotides read TGCGCCAGCAGCTTGGTCTCCCAGGACTATGGCTACACCTTC.

In its sample, this clonotype was seen a few times. The chain employs TRBV20-1 and TRBJ2-7, with 8 bases lining up with TRBD1. CDR1 is DFQATT, CDR2 SNEGSKA, per germline (reference sequence). The CDR3 consists of 14 residues. Trimming removed 4 bases from V and 3 bases from J; junction bases left unmatched: 8. Here the CDR3 DNA reads TGCAGTGCTACAGGGGGCCTCCCTCGCTACGAGCAGTACTTC. It translates to CSATGGLPRYEQYF.

This clonotype was observed many times. This chain links TRBV5-1 with TRBJ1-1; tentative D call: TRBD1 (5 bases). The CDR3 sequence is 13 residues long. Trimming cost V 0 bases and J 9 bases, with 12 bases left between them. Looked up from germline, CDR1 is SGHRS and CDR2 is YFSETQ. CDR3 sequence: CASSLGQSGQAFF. CDR3 nucleotide sequence: TGCGCCAGCAGCTTGGGACAGTCGGGGCAAGCTTTCTTT.

The chain employs TRBV13 and TRBJ1-6; D possibly corresponds to TRBD1 (6 bases). Germline CDR1 PRHDT, CDR2 FYEKMQ (reference sequence). This CDR3 has 15 amino acids. Trimming removed 5 bases at V and 7 bases at J, with 15 bases between. CDR3 region: CASSQRDTGNSPLHF. DNA of the CDR3: TGTGCCAGCAGCCAACGGGATACAGGGAATTCACCCCTCCACTTT.

The CDR3 spells CASSGSGAQETQYF. The CDR3 nucleotides read TGTGCCAGCAGTGGAAGCGGGGCCCAAGAGACCCAGTACTTC. The chain carries TRBV4-2 and TRBJ2-5, with 7 bases that match TRBD2. From germline, CDR1 is LGHNA and CDR2 YNFKEQ. The trim removed 6 bases at V and 1 base at J, leaving 5 bases unmatched. The CDR3 is made up of 14 amino acids.

The chain is built from TRBV4-1 and TRBJ2-3; 10 nucleotides agree with TRBD2. The CDR3 spans 17 residues. CDR1 MGHRA and CDR2 YSYEKL come from the germline V gene. J was trimmed by 4 bases and V by 0 bases; bases with no gene match: 7. CDR3 residues: CASSQDWSGGASDTQYF. In nucleotides, the CDR3 is TGCGCCAGCAGCCAAGATTGGAGCGGGGGGGCATCAGATACGCAGTATTTT.